The 20 T cell receptor beta chains presented below share a single source sample, sequenced in a study of CD8 T cells in Susac syndrome. RNA totalling roughly 0.45 to 1 ug underwent reverse transcription with random hexamers. From the immunoSEQ multiplex PCR reads, TCRdb called clonotypes with MiXCR, one entry per CDR3 protein. The sample records about 430,000 distinct CDR3 sequences, 85% to 90% being singletons. The sample was CD8+ T cells from PBMCs. These receptors came from a human donor with multiple sclerosis.

The chain couples TRBV12-3 or TRBV12-4 to TRBJ1-2; 8 nucleotides agree with TRBD1. V gave up 2 bases and J gave up 8 bases; unmatched junction bases: 7. The CDR3 sequence is 14 residues long. The CDR3 spells CASSLSAGGLGYTF. For the CDR3, the DNA is TGTGCCAGCAGTTTATCGGCAGGGGGCTTAGGCTACACCTTC.

This clonotype came up a few times. The chain combines TRBV7-2 with TRBJ2-2; D uncertain. Germline V gene sequence: CDR1 SGHTA, CDR2 FQGNSA. The CDR3 sequence is 14 residues long. The V end was cut by 5 bases, the J end by 3 bases, with 10 bases between. This CDR3 is CASSPPLDTGELFF. The DNA of the CDR3 is TGTGCCAGCAGCCCCCCCCTGGACACCGGGGAGCTGTTTTTT.

The chain links TRBV12-3 or TRBV12-4 to TRBJ1-1; possible D gene TRBD1, 5 bases. The CDR3 extends over 17 amino acids. V lost 4 bases, J lost 4 bases, and 22 bases lay in between. The CDR3 loop reads CASSSSIGAKVITEAFF. The CDR3 region has the DNA TGTGCCAGCAGTTCCAGTATTGGGGCCAAGGTAATCACTGAAGCTTTCTTT.

The chain links TRBV28 to TRBJ2-7, with 11 positions matching TRBD2. Looked up from germline, CDR1 is MDHEN and CDR2 is SYDVKM. V lost 6 bases and J lost 3; bases outside the gene matches: 10. The CDR3 runs to 16 residues. The CDR3 reads CASSGTSGQPGYEQYF. As DNA, the CDR3 is TGTGCCAGCAGCGGGACTAGCGGACAACCCGGCTACGAGCAGTACTTC.

This clonotype was recorded only once. The chain carries TRBV7-2 and TRBJ1-5; 9 bases line up with TRBD1. The V gene end was trimmed by 5 bases and the J gene end by 2 bases; junction bases not matched to a gene: 10. Germline V gives CDR1 SGHTA, CDR2 FQGNSA. This CDR3 region has 17 residues. The CDR3 here is CASSRITGGAGNQPQHF. CDR3 in DNA: TGTGCCAGCAGCCGAATAACAGGGGGCGCGGGCAATCAGCCCCAGCATTTT. The variable domain in full, completed from reference TRBV7-2 and TRBJ1-5, reads GAGVSQSPSNKVTEKGKDVELRCDPISGHTALYWYRQSLGQGLEFLIYFQGNSAPDKSGLPSDRFSAERTGGSVSTLTIQRTQQEDSAVYLCASSRITGGAGNQPQHFGDGTRLSIL.

This clonotype was detected only a few times. V is TRBV6-5 and J is TRBJ2-3; D is ambiguous. The CDR3 extends over 13 amino acids. Germline V CDR1 and CDR2: MNHEY, SVGAGI. The V gene lost 0 bases and the J gene lost 4 bases, with 5 bases spanning the gap. DNA of the CDR3: TGTGCCAGCAGTTACTCGATGGCAGATACGCAGTATTTT. Amino acids: CASSYSMADTQYF.

This chain uses TRBV27 with TRBJ2-7; TRBD1 matches 8 bases. CDR1 and CDR2 from the germline V gene are MNHEY and SMNVEV (reference sequence). V lost 2 bases and J lost 3; bases outside the gene matches: 6. This CDR3 contains 15 residues. The CDR3 DNA reads as TGTGCCAGCAGTTTAGGGACAGGATCTATCTACGAGCAGTACTTC. It specifies CASSLGTGSIYEQYF.

This rearrangement joins TRBV5-1 to TRBJ2-5, with D possibly matching TRBD1 (6 bases). The germline CDR1 and CDR2 sequences are SGHRS and YFSETQ. The CDR3 sequence is 13 residues long. V was cut by 3 bases and J by 5 bases, with 11 bases left in between. DNA for the CDR3: TGCGCCAGCAGCTGGGGGCCGGGGGAGACCCAGTACTTC. Its translation: CASSWGPGETQYF.

The genes are TRBV7-9 and TRBJ2-1; D is uncertain. This CDR3 contains 12 residues. Trimming shortened V by 0 bases and J by 9 bases, and 6 bases separated the two germline ends. The germline CDR1 and CDR2 sequences are SEHNR and FQNEAQ (reference sequence). This CDR3 is CASSLALIEQFF. CDR3 in DNA: TGTGCCAGCAGCTTAGCGCTTATTGAGCAGTTCTTC.

This clonotype was detected only once. This rearrangement joins TRBV11-2 to TRBJ2-1, with 12 bases identical to TRBD2. The CDR3 is made up of 16 amino acids. The germline CDR1 and CDR2 sequences are SGHAT and FQNNGV. V was clipped by 3 bases and J by 5 bases; unmatched bases: 5. CDR3 protein: CASSFLGLAGNNEQFF. CDR3 DNA: TGTGCCAGCAGCTTTTTGGGACTAGCGGGTAACAATGAGCAGTTCTTC.

This clonotype came up once. This rearrangement joins TRBV6-1 to TRBJ2-7; tentative D call: TRBD1 (5 bases). Trimming stripped 1 base from V and 6 bases from J, with 16 bases between. Germline assignment: CDR1 MNHNS and CDR2 SASEGT. The CDR3 has 15 amino acids. In DNA form, the CDR3 reads TGTGCCAGCAGTGAAGAGGGGTCTAGTCCCCTCGAGCAGTACTTC. Encoded protein: CASSEEGSSPLEQYF.

This clonotype appeared a few times. The chain uses TRBV7-9 and TRBJ2-1; the D gene is possibly TRBD1 (5 bases). Per the germline V gene, CDR1 is SEHNR and CDR2 is FQNEAQ (reference sequence). V shed 2 bases and J shed 7 bases, with 18 bases lying between them. The CDR3 runs to 16 residues. CDR3 region: CASSLRPAMKGNEQFF. The DNA for the CDR3 is TGTGCCAGCAGCTTAAGACCGGCTATGAAGGGGAATGAGCAGTTCTTC.

The chain couples TRBV7-6 to TRBJ2-3; TRBD1 is a possible D gene (6 bases). Trimming removed 3 bases at V and 0 bases at J, with 16 bases between. CDR1 is SGHVS and CDR2 is FNYEAQ in the germline V gene. CDR3 length: 17 residues. CDR3 amino acids: CASSLAGTPSSTDTQYF. In DNA, the CDR3 is TGTGCCAGCAGCTTGGCCGGGACACCTTCTAGCACAGATACGCAGTATTTT.

The chain links TRBV4-1 to TRBJ1-5; no reliable D call. The CDR3 runs 14 residues. V lost 4 bases and J lost 1, with 8 bases in between. Looked up from germline, CDR1 is MGHRA and CDR2 is YSYEKL. The CDR3 loop reads CASSPETSNQPQHF. CDR3 DNA sequence: TGCGCCAGCAGCCCCGAGACCAGCAATCAGCCCCAGCATTTT.

The chain combines TRBV27 with TRBJ1-2; 8 bases are shared with TRBD1. The ends lost 6 bases at V and 7 bases at J; junction bases unmatched: 10. The CDR3 is 14 amino acids. CDR1 is MNHEY and CDR2 is SMNVEV in the germline V gene (reference sequence). The CDR3: CASSTGTGYSGYTF. CDR3 bases: TGTGCCAGCAGCACCGGGACAGGATACAGTGGCTACACCTTC.

The J gene is TRBJ2-7, the V gene TRBV25-1, with 12 bases identical to TRBD1. The J segment lost 5 bases and the V segment lost 5 bases, leaving 13 bases of the junction unmatched. The CDR3 totals 17 residues. Germline CDR1 reads MGHDK; CDR2 reads SYGVNS. This CDR3 is CASSPGPGQGAINEQYF. DNA of the CDR3: TGTGCCAGCAGTCCTGGGCCGGGACAGGGGGCGATCAACGAGCAGTACTTC.

V is TRBV9 and J is TRBJ2-1; maybe TRBD2 (7 bases). CDR1 SGDLS and CDR2 YYNGEE come from the germline V gene. This CDR3 spans 16 amino acids. Trimming stripped 6 bases from V and 4 bases from J, with 20 bases between. This CDR3 is CASTPSGASGYNEQFF. The CDR3 DNA reads as TGTGCCAGCACCCCATCGGGGGCTAGCGGTTACAATGAGCAGTTCTTC.

The chain has TRBV13 and TRBJ2-7, with 9 bases lining up with TRBD2. The germline V gene encodes CDR1 PRHDT and CDR2 FYEKMQ (reference sequence). The CDR3 spans 16 residues. Trimming at V came to 2 bases and at J to 6 bases, leaving 11 bases not matched to a gene. CDR3 nucleotide sequence: TGTGCCAGCAGCTTAAGTGGGACTAGCCTCACGGGCGAGCAGTACTTC. Encoded protein: CASSLSGTSLTGEQYF. Looking up the rest from reference TRBV13 and TRBJ2-7 gives the full variable domain: AAGVIQSPRHLIKEKRETATLKCYPIPRHDTVYWYQQGPGQDPQFLISFYEKMQSDKGSIPDRFSAQQFSDYHSELNMSSLELGDSALYFCASSLSGTSLTGEQYFGPGTRLTVT.

This chain links TRBV4-1 with TRBJ2-5; TRBD2 agrees at 7 bases. Per germline, CDR1 MGHRA and CDR2 YSYEKL. The CDR3 contains 16 residues. The junction had 13 bases not matched to a gene; V was cut back by 4 bases and J by 5 bases. The CDR3: CASSRYPGEGPETQYF. CDR3 nucleotides: TGCGCCAGCAGCCGATACCCTGGGGAGGGGCCGGAGACCCAGTACTTC.

The chain recombines TRBV27 with TRBJ2-1; possible D gene TRBD2, 5 bases. This CDR3 spans 14 amino acids. The germline V gene encodes CDR1 MNHEY and CDR2 SMNVEV (reference sequence). The V gene lost 8 bases and the J gene lost 1 base, with 12 bases spanning the gap. The CDR3 sequence is CASVSSGSYNEQFF. The CDR3 DNA follows: TGTGCCAGCGTTAGCAGCGGATCCTACAATGAGCAGTTCTTC.